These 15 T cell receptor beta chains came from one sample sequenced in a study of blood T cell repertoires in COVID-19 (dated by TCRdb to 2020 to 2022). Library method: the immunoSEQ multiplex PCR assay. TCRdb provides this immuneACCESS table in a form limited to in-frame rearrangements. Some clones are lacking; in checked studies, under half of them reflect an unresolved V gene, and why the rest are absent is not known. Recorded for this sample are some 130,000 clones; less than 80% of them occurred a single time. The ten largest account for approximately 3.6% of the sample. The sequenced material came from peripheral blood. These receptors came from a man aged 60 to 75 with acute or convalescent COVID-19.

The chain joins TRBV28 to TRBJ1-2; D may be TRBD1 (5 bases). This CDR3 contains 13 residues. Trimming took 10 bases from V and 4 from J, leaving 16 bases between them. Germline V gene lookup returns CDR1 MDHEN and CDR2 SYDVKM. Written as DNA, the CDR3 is TGTGCCACCTGCCCCCAGGGAGGCTATGGCTACACCTTC. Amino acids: CATCPQGGYGYTF.

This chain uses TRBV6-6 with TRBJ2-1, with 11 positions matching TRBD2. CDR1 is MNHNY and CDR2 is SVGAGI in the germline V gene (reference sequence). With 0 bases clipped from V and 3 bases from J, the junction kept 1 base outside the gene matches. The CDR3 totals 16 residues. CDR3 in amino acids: CASSYSGTSGYNEQFF. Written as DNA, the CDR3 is TGTGCCAGCAGTTACTCGGGGACTAGCGGCTACAATGAGCAGTTCTTC.

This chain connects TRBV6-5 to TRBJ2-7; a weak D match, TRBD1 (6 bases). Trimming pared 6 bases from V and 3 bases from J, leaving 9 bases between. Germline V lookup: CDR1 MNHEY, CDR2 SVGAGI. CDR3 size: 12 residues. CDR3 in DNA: TGTGCCAGCAGCCCGGGACACTACGAGCAGTACTTC. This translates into CASSPGHYEQYF.

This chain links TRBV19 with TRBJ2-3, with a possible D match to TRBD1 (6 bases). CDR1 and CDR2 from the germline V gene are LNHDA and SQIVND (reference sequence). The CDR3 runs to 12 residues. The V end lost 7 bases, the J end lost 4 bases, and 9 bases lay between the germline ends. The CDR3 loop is CASTQGPDTQYF. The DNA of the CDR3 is TGTGCCAGTACCCAGGGGCCAGATACGCAGTATTTT.

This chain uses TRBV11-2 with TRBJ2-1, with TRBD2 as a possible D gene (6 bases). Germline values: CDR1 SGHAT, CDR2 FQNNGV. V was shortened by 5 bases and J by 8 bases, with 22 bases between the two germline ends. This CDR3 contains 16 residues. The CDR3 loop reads CASSPSRGSLRDEQFF. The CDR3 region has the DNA TGTGCCAGCAGCCCAAGCCGGGGGAGCCTCCGAGATGAGCAGTTCTTC.

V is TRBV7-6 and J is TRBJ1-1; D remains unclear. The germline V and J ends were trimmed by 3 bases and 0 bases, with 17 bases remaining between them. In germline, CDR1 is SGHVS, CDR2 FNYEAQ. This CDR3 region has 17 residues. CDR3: CASSLAVTITMNTEAFF. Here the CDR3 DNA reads TGTGCCAGCAGCTTGGCGGTAACGATTACCATGAACACTGAAGCTTTCTTT. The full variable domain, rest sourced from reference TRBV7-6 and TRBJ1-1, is GAGVSQSPRYKVTKRGQDVALRCDPISGHVSLYWYRQALGQGPEFLTYFNYEAQQDKSGLPNDRFSAERPEGSISTLTIQRTEQRDSAMYRCASSLAVTITMNTEAFFGQGTRLTVV.

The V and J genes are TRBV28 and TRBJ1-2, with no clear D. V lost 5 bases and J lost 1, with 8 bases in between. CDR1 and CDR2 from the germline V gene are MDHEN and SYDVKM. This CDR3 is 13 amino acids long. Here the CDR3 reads CASSPAGNYGYTF. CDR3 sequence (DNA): TGTGCCAGCAGTCCCGCCGGTAACTATGGCTACACCTTC.

Here the CDR3 DNA reads TGTGCCAGCAGAATCTCCGGGAAACTAGGCGGTCCTGAGCAGTTCTTC. This sequence encodes CASRISGKLGGPEQFF. The chain links TRBV7-9 to TRBJ2-1; the D gene is possibly TRBD2 (5 bases). The CDR3 extends over 16 amino acids. The V gene lost 6 bases and the J gene lost 9 bases, with 24 bases spanning the gap. The germline CDR1 and CDR2 sequences are SEHNR and FQNEAQ (reference sequence).

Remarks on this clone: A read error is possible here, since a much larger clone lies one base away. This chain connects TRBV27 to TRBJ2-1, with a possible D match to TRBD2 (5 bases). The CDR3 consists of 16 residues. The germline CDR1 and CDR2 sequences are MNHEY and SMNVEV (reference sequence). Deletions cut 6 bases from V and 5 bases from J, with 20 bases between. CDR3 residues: CASRAIPELGNNEQFF. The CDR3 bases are TGTGCCAGCAGGGCCATTCCGGAACTAGGTAACAATGAGCAGTTCTTC.

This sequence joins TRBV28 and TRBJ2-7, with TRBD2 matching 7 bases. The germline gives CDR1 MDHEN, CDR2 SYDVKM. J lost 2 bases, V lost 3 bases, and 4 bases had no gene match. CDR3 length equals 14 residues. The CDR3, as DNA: TGTGCCAGCAGTTTCCCAGCGGGGACCTACGAGCAGTACTTC. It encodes CASSFPAGTYEQYF.

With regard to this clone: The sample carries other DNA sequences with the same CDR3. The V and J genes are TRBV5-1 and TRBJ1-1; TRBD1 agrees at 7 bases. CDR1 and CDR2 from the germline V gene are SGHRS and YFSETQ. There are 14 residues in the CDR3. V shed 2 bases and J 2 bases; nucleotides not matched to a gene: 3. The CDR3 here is CASSLQGPNTEAFF. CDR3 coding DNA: TGCGCCAGCAGCTTACAGGGGCCTAACACTGAAGCTTTCTTT.

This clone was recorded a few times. The CDR3 here is CASIPRGQGATNSPLHF. CDR3 DNA sequence: TGTGCCAGCATTCCCAGGGGGCAGGGGGCAACGAATTCACCCCTCCACTTT. The J gene is TRBJ1-6, the V gene TRBV28, with 8 positions matching TRBD1. CDR1 is MDHEN and CDR2 is SYDVKM in the germline V gene. The CDR3 runs to 17 residues. V lost 7 bases and J lost 7; bases outside the gene matches: 15.

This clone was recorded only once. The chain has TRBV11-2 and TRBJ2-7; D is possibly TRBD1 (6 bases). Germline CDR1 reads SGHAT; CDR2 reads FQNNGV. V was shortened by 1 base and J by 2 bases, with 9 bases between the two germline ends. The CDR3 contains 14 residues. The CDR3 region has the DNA TGTGCCAGCAGCTTAGCACAGGGTCCCTACGAGCAGTACTTC. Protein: CASSLAQGPYEQYF.

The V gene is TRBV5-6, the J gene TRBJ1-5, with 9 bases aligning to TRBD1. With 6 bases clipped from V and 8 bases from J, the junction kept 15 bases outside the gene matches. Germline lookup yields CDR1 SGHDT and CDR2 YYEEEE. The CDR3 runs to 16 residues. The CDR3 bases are TGTGCCAGCACAGCTTTTAACAGGGGGCTAGGGGAGCCCCAGCATTTT. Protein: CASTAFNRGLGEPQHF.

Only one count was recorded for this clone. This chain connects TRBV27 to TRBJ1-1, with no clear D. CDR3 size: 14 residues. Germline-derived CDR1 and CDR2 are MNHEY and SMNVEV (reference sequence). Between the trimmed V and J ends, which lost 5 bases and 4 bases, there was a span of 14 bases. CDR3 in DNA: TGTGCCAGCAGTGACCATGAGGTTGGCACTGAAGCTTTCTTT. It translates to CASSDHEVGTEAFF.